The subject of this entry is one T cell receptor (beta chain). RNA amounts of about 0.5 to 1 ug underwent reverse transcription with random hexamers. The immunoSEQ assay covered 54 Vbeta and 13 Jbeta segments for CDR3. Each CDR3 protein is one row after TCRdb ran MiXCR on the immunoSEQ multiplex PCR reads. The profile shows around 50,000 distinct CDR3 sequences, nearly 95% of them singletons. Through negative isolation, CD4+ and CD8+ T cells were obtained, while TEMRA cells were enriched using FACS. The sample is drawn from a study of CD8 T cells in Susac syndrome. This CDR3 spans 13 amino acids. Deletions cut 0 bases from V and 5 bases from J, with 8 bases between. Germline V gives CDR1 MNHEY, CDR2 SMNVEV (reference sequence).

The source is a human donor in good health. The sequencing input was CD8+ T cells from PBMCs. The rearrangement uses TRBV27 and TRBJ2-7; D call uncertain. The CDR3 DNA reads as TGTGCCAGCAGTTTATCCAACACGAACGAGCAGTACTTC. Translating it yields CASSLSNTNEQYF.